This TCR beta chain originates from a study of blood T cell repertoires in COVID-19. Overall study context: Italy, Spain and the United States were the sources of the convalescent and acute COVID-19 samples.

V was clipped by 1 base and J by 0 bases, with 16 bases between them. Germline values: CDR1 GTSNPN, CDR2 SVGIG (reference sequence). CDR3 length: 16 amino acids. Original handling: Amplified reference gene primers provided the basis for estimating nucleated cell counts. The repertoire was sequenced with immunoSEQ multiplex PCR; TCRdb's copy has only in-frame clones and lacks some. Clone size and V and J calls were adopted from that table, with D and trimming inferred from the DNA. Found here are 100,000 to 150,000 clones, roughly 89% of them singletons; the top ten hold around 18%. Sequencing input: peripheral blood. The chain has TRBV30 and TRBJ2-7; D not certain. The TCR originated in a man aged 45-65 years with active or convalescent COVID-19. CDR3 sequence reads: CAWSAHTVPSSYEQYF. The CDR3 DNA reads as TGTGCCTGGAGTGCTCATACAGTTCCGTCCTCCTACGAGCAGTACTTC.